Each of the 5 T cell receptor beta chains below was sequenced from the same sample in a study of shared clonotypes between healthy human individuals. Profiled with immunoSEQ multiplex PCR; TCRdb holds only in-frame clones, not every one. This sample has over 950,000 clones; roughly 80% occur once, and the top ten carry about 0.89%. Sequencing input: memory CD4+ T cells from PBMCs. Subset denoted: CD45RA-negative fraction. The receptors shown here come from a man aged 18 to 29 in good health. Some clones in this sample may be carry-over from other donors' samples.

V usage is TRBV7-9 and J usage is TRBJ1-4; 8 nucleotides agree with TRBD1. With 5 bases clipped from V and 5 bases from J, the junction kept 7 bases outside the gene matches. This CDR3 contains 15 residues. Looked up from germline, CDR1 is SEHNR and CDR2 is FQNEAQ (reference sequence). The CDR3 loop reads CASSPRDRLNEKLFF. CDR3 nucleotides: TGTGCCAGCAGCCCCCGGGACAGGTTGAATGAAAAACTGTTTTTT.

The chain uses TRBV7-4 and TRBJ1-5; no firm D call. Germline CDR1 and CDR2: SGHVT and SQSDAQ. The CDR3 spans 16 residues. Trimming pared 5 bases from V and 2 bases from J, leaving 16 bases between. The CDR3 loop reads CASSVGPVTGNQPQHF. For the CDR3, the DNA is TGTGCCAGCAGCGTAGGACCAGTAACGGGCAATCAGCCCCAGCATTTT.

The rearrangement joins TRBV2 to TRBJ2-7, with D perhaps TRBD1 (6 bases). Germline V lookup: CDR1 SNHLY, CDR2 FYNNEI. V was trimmed by 6 bases and J by 7 bases, leaving 13 bases between them. This CDR3 is 12 amino acids long. The CDR3 nucleotides are TGTGCCAGCAGAGTTGGACAGTCTGAGCAGTACTTC. Its protein product is CASRVGQSEQYF. Using reference TRBV2 and TRBJ2-7 for the parts outside the CDR3, the full variable domain is EPEVTQTPSHQVTQMGQEVILRCVPISNHLYFYWYRQILGQKVEFLVSFYNNEISEKSEIFDDQFSVERPDGSNFTLKIRSTKLEDSAMYFCASRVGQSEQYFGPGTRLTVT.

In DNA, the CDR3 is TGTGCCAGCAGCTCCCGAAGGACAGGGAGCAATCAGCCCCAGCATTTT. This gives the protein CASSSRRTGSNQPQHF. The V gene is TRBV7-2, the J gene TRBJ1-5, with 8 positions matching TRBD1. The CDR3 is made up of 16 amino acids. J lost 1 base, V lost 4 bases, and 6 bases had no gene match. Germline-derived CDR1 and CDR2 are SGHTA and FQGNSA.

This clone showed up just a few times. The genes are TRBV28 and TRBJ2-3; 10 positions match TRBD2. This CDR3 is 15 amino acids long. The trim removed 6 bases at V and 1 base at J, leaving 4 bases unmatched. Per germline, CDR1 MDHEN and CDR2 SYDVKM. The CDR3 region has the DNA TGTGCCAGCAGATCAGCGGGAGGGGGCACAGATACGCAGTATTTT. It codes for CASRSAGGGTDTQYF.